Listed here are 31 T cell receptor beta chains from one sample, sequenced in a study of cytomegalovirus exposure and HLA in healthy donors. The study ran its PCR with 60 Vbeta and 13 Jbeta primers. Repertoires were generated with immunoSEQ multiplex PCR, while TCRdb's copy carries only in-frame clones and drops some. The sample holds approximately 150,000 clones, 82% seen once. Sequenced sample: PBMCs. Receptor source: a male donor in good health and CMV-seronegative.

This clone has more than one count but fewer than ten. The chain is built from TRBV9 and TRBJ2-1; 8 bases are a match to TRBD2. There are 15 residues in the CDR3. Germline loops: CDR1 SGDLS, CDR2 YYNGEE. V shed 3 bases, J shed 0 bases, and the junction held 2 bases outside the gene matches. For the CDR3, the DNA is TGTGCCAGCAGCGCCAGCGGGAGCTCCTACAATGAGCAGTTCTTC. Encoded protein: CASSASGSSYNEQFF.

The chain joins TRBV5-4 to TRBJ2-7; D ambiguous. V shed 4 bases and J shed 2 bases, with 16 bases lying between them. Per germline, CDR1 SGHNT and CDR2 YYREEE (reference sequence). The CDR3 is 15 amino acids. The CDR3 region is CASSPDFGSPYEQYF. In DNA form, the CDR3 reads TGTGCCAGCAGCCCCGATTTTGGCAGTCCCTACGAGCAGTACTTC.

V gene TRBV5-6 combines with J gene TRBJ2-3; TRBD2 matches at 8 bases. Germline-derived CDR1 and CDR2 are SGHDT and YYEEEE. Unmatched junction bases numbered 6, after V lost 4 bases and J lost 2 bases. The CDR3 runs 15 residues. CDR3 DNA: TGTGCCAGCAGCGAGATCGGGAGGGCCACAGATACGCAGTATTTT. It codes for CASSEIGRATDTQYF.

The chain uses TRBV30 and TRBJ2-7; TRBD2 agrees at 11 bases. This CDR3 has 13 residues. J was trimmed by 5 bases and V by 7 bases; bases with no gene match: 7. Germline lookup yields CDR1 GTSNPN and CDR2 SVGIG (reference sequence). CDR3: CAFTSGSTNEQYF. The CDR3 DNA sequence: TGTGCCTTCACTAGCGGGAGTACCAACGAGCAGTACTTC.

This clone has just one count. The chain links TRBV30 to TRBJ2-7; 9 positions match TRBD2. CDR3 length: 15 residues. CDR1 is GTSNPN and CDR2 is SVGIG in the germline V gene (reference sequence). Trimming cost V 2 bases and J 6 bases; bases outside gene matches: 11. CDR3 residues: CAWSPPPGTSSEQYF. The CDR3 nucleotides read TGTGCCTGGAGTCCCCCCCCCGGGACTAGCTCCGAGCAGTACTTC.

The V and J genes are TRBV30 and TRBJ1-1; no reliable D call. Trimming took 4 bases from V and 6 from J, leaving 9 bases between them. The CDR3 consists of 11 residues. Germline loops: CDR1 GTSNPN, CDR2 SVGIG (reference sequence). The CDR3 sequence: CAWIQTPEAFF. The CDR3 nucleotides read TGTGCCTGGATCCAGACACCTGAAGCTTTCTTT. Supplemented by reference TRBV30 and TRBJ1-1, the full variable domain reads SQTIHQWPATLVQPVGSPLSLECTVEGTSNPNLYWYRQAAGRGLQLLFYSVGIGQISSEVPQNLSASRPQDRQFILSSKKLLLSDSGFYLCAWIQTPEAFFGQGTRLTVV.

The genes are TRBV9 and TRBJ1-4, with 7 nucleotides matching TRBD1. The V gene end was trimmed by 4 bases and the J gene end by 8 bases; junction bases not matched to a gene: 8. From germline, CDR1 is SGDLS and CDR2 YYNGEE. CDR3 length: 14 amino acids. The DNA for the CDR3 is TGTGCCAGCAGCCCCAGACAGGGCGGCGAAAAACTGTTTTTT. It yields the protein CASSPRQGGEKLFF.

This clone was found once. V is TRBV2 and J is TRBJ2-1; 8 bases map to TRBD2. CDR1 is SNHLY and CDR2 is FYNNEI in the germline V gene. Trimming removed 11 bases from V and 9 bases from J; junction bases left unmatched: 6. This CDR3 region has 11 residues. The CDR3 DNA follows: TGTGCCCACGGGAGGGGAGGTGAGCAGTTCTTC. Amino acids: CAHGRGGEQFF. The full variable domain, with the rest looked up from reference TRBV2 and TRBJ2-1, is EPEVTQTPSHQVTQMGQEVILRCVPISNHLYFYWYRQILGQKVEFLVSFYNNEISEKSEIFDDQFSVERPDGSNFTLKIRSTKLEDSAMYFCAHGRGGEQFFGPGTRLTVL.

This chain uses TRBV7-2 with TRBJ2-7, with D possibly being TRBD2 (6 bases). V dropped 5 bases and J dropped 6 bases, with 20 bases sitting between them. CDR1 is SGHTA, CDR2 FQGNSA, per germline. This CDR3 contains 15 residues. CDR3 in DNA: TGTGCCAGCAGCGCCGATTTCGGGAGTTTGAGCGAGCAGTACTTC. This sequence encodes CASSADFGSLSEQYF.

The chain employs TRBV27 and TRBJ2-1, with D tentatively TRBD1 (5 bases). V was trimmed by 7 bases and J by 2 bases, leaving 18 bases between them. This CDR3 is built from 16 residues. Germline CDR1 reads MNHEY; CDR2 reads SMNVEV (reference sequence). DNA of the CDR3: TGTGCCAGCATCTCTCAAGGGGTTAGCCCCTACAATGAGCAGTTCTTC. Translating it yields CASISQGVSPYNEQFF.

The V call is TRBV2, the J call TRBJ1-3, with D perhaps matching TRBD1 (6 bases). The CDR3 totals 13 residues. From germline, CDR1 is SNHLY and CDR2 FYNNEI. V gave up 4 bases and J gave up 5 bases, with 9 bases separating them. Written as DNA, the CDR3 is TGTGCCAGCAGTGTGGACAGCAGAAACACCATATATTTT. This translates into CASSVDSRNTIYF.

For this clone: Other nucleotide sequences from this sample produce the same CDR3. The chain combines TRBV9 with TRBJ2-7; D perhaps matches TRBD2 (5 bases). CDR1 is SGDLS, CDR2 YYNGEE, per germline. The V gene lost 0 bases and the J gene lost 0 bases, with 7 bases spanning the gap. This CDR3 contains 14 residues. CDR3 amino acids: CASSVGGSSYEQYF. In nucleotides, the CDR3 is TGTGCCAGCAGCGTAGGAGGGAGCTCCTACGAGCAGTACTTC.

The rearrangement uses TRBV12-5 and TRBJ2-1; TRBD1 agrees at 9 bases. This CDR3 is 16 amino acids long. The germline gives CDR1 LGHNT, CDR2 FRNRAP. The J segment lost 0 bases and the V segment lost 6 bases, leaving 6 bases of the junction unmatched. The CDR3: CASGSGQGFSYNEQFF. CDR3 nucleotide sequence: TGTGCTAGTGGATCGGGACAGGGATTCTCCTACAATGAGCAGTTCTTC.

This rearrangement joins TRBV5-5 to TRBJ1-4, with D possibly TRBD1 on 5 matching bases. Trimming shortened V by 0 bases and J by 1 base, and 10 bases separated the two germline ends. Germline lookup yields CDR1 SGHKS and CDR2 YYEKEE (reference sequence). The CDR3 covers 16 residues. CDR3 sequence reads: CASSLDPTGTNEKLFF. The DNA of the CDR3 is TGTGCCAGCAGCTTGGACCCTACAGGAACTAATGAAAAACTGTTTTTT.

V and J are TRBV7-9 and TRBJ1-4; D is undetermined. Germline V gene sequence: CDR1 SEHNR, CDR2 FQNEAQ (reference sequence). CDR3 length: 15 residues. Between the trimmed V and J ends, which lost 3 bases and 3 bases, there was a span of 11 bases. CDR3 DNA sequence: TGTGCCAGCAGCTTGCTAGTCGGAGCTAATGAAAAACTGTTTTTT. Translating gives CASSLLVGANEKLFF.

V is TRBV7-2 and J is TRBJ2-3, with D unresolved. The length of the CDR3 is 11 residues. In germline, CDR1 is SGHTA, CDR2 FQGNSA. V was trimmed by 8 bases and J by 2 bases, leaving 5 bases between them. The CDR3 nucleotides read TGTGCCAGCCATCACACAGATACGCAGTATTTT. This encodes CASHHTDTQYF.

The J gene is TRBJ2-7, the V gene TRBV28; no clear D gene. Looked up from germline, CDR1 is MDHEN and CDR2 is SYDVKM. The V and J ends lost 6 bases and 3 bases respectively, with 9 bases between them. The CDR3 covers 12 residues. The CDR3 loop reads CASRGPVYEQYF. DNA for the CDR3: TGTGCCAGCAGGGGCCCCGTCTACGAGCAGTACTTC. The full variable domain, completed using reference TRBV28 and TRBJ2-7, is DVKVTQSSRYLVKRTGEKVFLECVQDMDHENMFWYRQDPGLGLRLIYFSYDVKMKEKGDIPEGYSVSREKKERFSLILESASTNQTSMYLCASRGPVYEQYFGPGTRLTVT.

The V gene is TRBV7-9, the J gene TRBJ2-7, with a tentative D call TRBD2 (5 bases). V gave up 5 bases and J gave up 9 bases, with 11 bases separating them. The CDR3 extends over 11 amino acids. Germline V CDR1 and CDR2: SEHNR, FQNEAQ (reference sequence). CDR3 sequence: CASSPQEGQYF. The DNA for the CDR3 is TGTGCCAGCAGCCCTCAAGAGGGGCAGTACTTC.

The chain recombines TRBV11-2 with TRBJ2-6, with 9 bases fitting TRBD1. The CDR3 has 17 amino acids. The germline V gene encodes CDR1 SGHAT and CDR2 FQNNGV. Trimming removed 3 bases from V and 4 bases from J; junction bases left unmatched: 7. The CDR3 sequence is CASSFGTGLGGANVLTF. In DNA form, the CDR3 reads TGTGCCAGCAGCTTCGGGACAGGGCTGGGGGGGGCCAACGTCCTGACTTTC.

J is TRBJ2-3 and V is TRBV28; 9 bases map to TRBD2. The length of the CDR3 is 16 residues. V shed 7 bases and J 5 bases; nucleotides not matched to a gene: 13. Germline-derived CDR1 and CDR2 are MDHEN and SYDVKM. CDR3 region: CASNNRLAGYRDTQYF. CDR3 bases: TGTGCCAGCAACAACAGGCTAGCGGGGTATCGAGATACGCAGTATTTT.

Written as DNA, the CDR3 is TGTGCCAGCAGCTTGGGACAGGGGAATGCTGGAAACACCATATATTTT. The encoded protein is CASSLGQGNAGNTIYF. The chain is built from TRBV7-6 and TRBJ1-3, with 10 nucleotides matching TRBD1. Trimming cost V 3 bases and J 2 bases; bases outside gene matches: 4. CDR3 length: 16 residues. Germline V gene sequence: CDR1 SGHVS, CDR2 FNYEAQ.

The CDR3 DNA follows: TGCGCCAGCAGCCAGGGGCGCTCAGGTGGGACTGAAGCTTTCTTT. It specifies CASSQGRSGGTEAFF. This sequence joins TRBV5-1 and TRBJ1-1; D is possibly TRBD1 (6 bases). V lost 4 bases to trimming and J lost 5 bases, with 18 bases between them. This CDR3 region has 15 residues. Per the germline V gene, CDR1 is SGHRS and CDR2 is YFSETQ.

The chain recombines TRBV11-2 with TRBJ2-7; 9 bases line up with TRBD2. Germline V gene lookup returns CDR1 SGHAT and CDR2 FQNNGV. The CDR3 runs to 15 residues. J gave up 3 bases and V 5 bases, and 8 bases lay outside the gene matches. In nucleotides, the CDR3 is TGTGCCAGCAGCCACCGGATACTAGCGGGCTACGAGCAGTACTTC. Encoded protein: CASSHRILAGYEQYF.

The chain combines TRBV9 with TRBJ2-3; D unclear. Germline V gene sequence: CDR1 SGDLS, CDR2 YYNGEE. This CDR3 is built from 14 residues. Trimming removed 2 bases from V and 2 bases from J, with 9 bases in between. The CDR3 DNA reads as TGTGCCAGCAGCGTTTCTACCGACACAGATACGCAGTATTTT. It is translated as CASSVSTDTDTQYF.

Comments on this clone: In the same sample, other DNA sequences code for this CDR3. The V and J genes are TRBV7-2 and TRBJ2-3; D is ambiguous. V was cut by 3 bases and J by 4 bases, with 8 bases left in between. CDR3 length equals 13 residues. Per the germline V gene, CDR1 is SGHTA and CDR2 is FQGNSA. The CDR3 DNA reads TGTGCCAGCAGCTTCAACCAGGCAGATACGCAGTATTTT. Protein product: CASSFNQADTQYF.

The chain recombines TRBV10-2 with TRBJ2-7; 8 bases are a match to TRBD1. CDR1 WSHSY and CDR2 SAAADI come from the germline V gene. V trimming: 0 bases; J trimming: 5 bases; junction bases outside the gene matches: 9. The CDR3 consists of 16 residues. CDR3 residues: CASSESAGGVTDEQYF. The CDR3 DNA reads as TGCGCCAGCAGTGAGTCGGCAGGGGGCGTCACGGACGAGCAGTACTTC.

The chain recombines TRBV7-7 with TRBJ1-1, with TRBD1 identical over 9 bases. Germline CDR1 is SSHAT and CDR2 is FNYEAQ (reference sequence). J lost 6 bases, V lost 1 base, and 3 bases had no gene match. This CDR3 comprises 14 residues. CDR3: CASSLGQGDAEAFF. The CDR3, as DNA: TGTGCCAGCAGCTTAGGACAGGGGGACGCTGAAGCTTTCTTT.

The rearrangement joins TRBV27 to TRBJ1-5; D is uncertain. This CDR3 has 12 amino acids. The V and J ends lost 4 bases and 7 bases respectively, with 8 bases between them. CDR1 and CDR2 from the germline V gene are MNHEY and SMNVEV (reference sequence). CDR3 sequence: CASSSGEQPQHF. The DNA for the CDR3 is TGTGCCAGCAGTTCGGGAGAACAGCCCCAGCATTTT.

The V and J genes are TRBV7-9 and TRBJ1-1; D perhaps matches TRBD1 (5 bases). The germline V and J ends were trimmed by 4 bases and 3 bases, with 24 bases remaining between them. The length of the CDR3 is 18 residues. Germline-derived CDR1 and CDR2 are SEHNR and FQNEAQ (reference sequence). The CDR3 nucleotides are TGTGCCAGCAGCTCCCGGAAAGACAGTAAAAAAAGCTACACTGAAGCTTTCTTT. This encodes CASSSRKDSKKSYTEAFF.

The chain recombines TRBV20-1 with TRBJ1-2, with 8 bases identical to TRBD1. Germline trimming cut 8 bases from V and 7 bases from J; bases unmatched to any gene: 6. The CDR3 has 11 amino acids. Germline CDR1 and CDR2: DFQATT and SNEGSKA (reference sequence). The DNA for the CDR3 is TGCAGTCTTGGACAGGGAGGTGGCTACACCTTC. It yields the protein CSLGQGGGYTF.

The genes are TRBV5-6 and TRBJ2-7, with D perhaps TRBD2 (6 bases). CDR3 length: 11 amino acids. Germline V lookup: CDR1 SGHDT, CDR2 YYEEEE. The V and J ends lost 4 bases and 6 bases respectively, with 8 bases between them. CDR3 amino acids: CASSQEGEQYF. The CDR3 region has the DNA TGTGCCAGCAGCCAGGAGGGCGAGCAGTACTTC.